The rows below give T cell receptor beta chains drawn from one sample of a study of blood T cell repertoires in COVID-19. The repertoire was sequenced with immunoSEQ multiplex PCR; TCRdb's copy has only in-frame clones and lacks some. The sample shows 60,000 to 85,000 clones, 88% of them seen only once. The sample was peripheral blood. These TCRs come from an elderly woman with active or convalescent COVID-19. The CDR3 runs from the conserved cysteine through the conserved F or W. Fields, in order: clone size, V gene, D gene, J gene, CDR3 protein, CDR3 DNA. A D gene is named only where the DNA matches it firmly. Expanded clones get a size class; other rows say once, few or many, or leave the size out.

size: .
V: TRBV6-2/TRBV6-3
D: .
J: TRBJ2-7
CDR3: CASSYASNPGSYEQYF
DNA: TGTGCCAGCAGTTACGCCTCGAATCCGGGATCCTACGAGCAGTACTTC

size: .
V: TRBV9
D: TRBD2
J: TRBJ2-7
CDR3: CASSVGLAEGNEQYF
DNA: TGTGCCAGCAGCGTGGGACTAGCGGAGGGAAACGAGCAGTACTTC

size: .
V: TRBV19
D: TRBD1
J: TRBJ1-2
CDR3: CASSIGGTGPNYGYTF
DNA: TGTGCCAGTAGTATAGGAGGGACAGGGCCTAACTATGGCTACACCTTC

size: once
V: TRBV30
D: .
J: TRBJ2-2
CDR3: CAWSTLPPDTGELFF
DNA: TGTGCCTGGAGCACTCTCCCCCCGGACACCGGGGAGCTGTTTTTT

size: few
V: TRBV7-9
D: TRBD2
J: TRBJ2-3
CDR3: CASSQGTSGGPGDTQYF
DNA: TGTGCCAGCAGCCAGGGGACTAGCGGGGGGCCGGGAGATACGCAGTATTTT

size: .
V: TRBV7-2
D: .
J: TRBJ1-5
CDR3: CASSFTPGSLNQPQHF
DNA: TGTGCCAGCAGCTTCACCCCGGGGTCCCTCAATCAGCCCCAGCATTTT

size: few
V: TRBV6-6
D: TRBD1
J: TRBJ2-7
CDR3: CASSYSGRDRDYEQYF
DNA: TGTGCCAGCAGTTACTCAGGACGGGACAGGGACTACGAGCAGTACTTC

size: few
V: TRBV7-9
D: .
J: TRBJ2-7
CDR3: CASSDRYEQYF
DNA: TGTGCCAGCAGCGACAGATACGAGCAGTACTTC

size: .
V: TRBV6-5
D: .
J: TRBJ1-2
CDR3: CASSYLVNYGYTF
DNA: TGTGCCAGCAGTTATTTAGTTAACTATGGCTACACCTTC

size: .
V: TRBV10-2
D: .
J: TRBJ2-3
CDR3: CASSDQAGTDTQYF
DNA: TGCGCCAGCAGTGACCAGGCGGGAACAGATACGCAGTATTTT

size: .
V: TRBV19
D: TRBD2
J: TRBJ2-5
CDR3: CASSPSGRGFGTQYF
DNA: TGTGCCAGTAGTCCTAGCGGGAGGGGGTTCGGGACCCAGTACTTC

size: .
V: TRBV5-1
D: TRBD1
J: TRBJ1-1
CDR3: CASSADRGTEAFF
DNA: TGCGCCAGCAGCGCGGACAGGGGGACTGAAGCTTTCTTT

size: .
V: TRBV7-5
D: .
J: TRBJ2-7
CDR3: CARSLPGLAGVSYEQYF
DNA: TGTGCCAGAAGCCTCCCGGGACTAGCGGGAGTCTCCTACGAGCAGTACTTC

size: .
V: TRBV11-2
D: .
J: TRBJ2-7
CDR3: CASSPYSSSYEQYF
DNA: TGTGCCAGCAGCCCCTACAGTAGCTCCTACGAGCAGTACTTC

size: .
V: TRBV18
D: .
J: TRBJ2-2
CDR3: CASSPPSSLANTGELFF
DNA: TGTGCCAGCTCACCGCCTTCCAGTCTCGCGAACACCGGGGAGCTGTTTTTT

size: .
V: TRBV7-9
D: .
J: TRBJ1-2
CDR3: CASSRKAGYGYTF
DNA: TGTGCCAGCAGCCGAAAAGCGGGCTATGGCTACACCTTC

size: .
V: TRBV29-1
D: .
J: TRBJ2-3
CDR3: CSVGRTDTQYF
DNA: TGCAGCGTTGGCAGAACAGATACGCAGTATTTT

size: .
V: TRBV12-1
D: .
J: TRBJ1-2
CDR3: CASLTGTYGYTF
DNA: TGTGCCAGCTTGACAGGGACCTATGGCTACACCTTC

size: .
V: TRBV10-3
D: TRBD1
J: TRBJ1-5
CDR3: CAISRTIPGQGYQPQHF
DNA: TGTGCCATCAGCCGAACTATACCGGGACAGGGATATCAGCCCCAGCATTTT

size: once
V: TRBV7-9
D: .
J: TRBJ1-3
CDR3: CASSLEGYTIYF
DNA: TGTGCCAGCAGCTTAGAGGGGTACACCATATATTTT

size: .
V: TRBV7-6
D: .
J: TRBJ1-5
CDR3: CASSLDGYSNQPQHF
DNA: TGTGCCAGCAGCTTAGACGGTTATAGCAATCAGCCCCAGCATTTT

size: .
V: TRBV30
D: .
J: TRBJ1-2
CDR3: CAWSDPTPRTF
DNA: TGTGCCTGGAGTGACCCCACCCCGCGGACCTTC

size: .
V: TRBV18
D: TRBD2
J: TRBJ2-7
CDR3: CASSVTGTSGRVGYF
DNA: TGTGCCAGCTCAGTTACCGGGACTAGCGGACGAGTAGGGTACTTC

size: .
V: TRBV5-1
D: TRBD2
J: TRBJ2-3
CDR3: CASSHGTSGQITDTQYF
DNA: TGCGCCAGCAGCCATGGGACTAGCGGGCAGATCACAGATACGCAGTATTTT

size: .
V: TRBV3-1/TRBV3-2
D: TRBD1
J: TRBJ2-3
CDR3: CASSQDQGGTDTQYF
DNA: TGTGCCAGCAGCCAAGACCAGGGGGGCACAGATACGCAGTATTTT

size: .
V: TRBV18
D: TRBD2
J: TRBJ2-3
CDR3: CASSPRVAGGTDTQYF
DNA: TGTGCCAGCTCACCCCGAGTAGCGGGGGGCACAGATACGCAGTATTTT

size: .
V: TRBV6-1
D: .
J: TRBJ2-5
CDR3: CASSDLGGRGTQYF
DNA: TGTGCCAGCAGTGACCTGGGGGGGCGAGGGACCCAGTACTTC

size: .
V: TRBV4-1
D: .
J: TRBJ1-2
CDR3: CASSQVVEGGYTF
DNA: TGCGCCAGCAGCCAAGTCGTTGAGGGAGGCTACACCTTC

size: .
V: TRBV4-1
D: TRBD1
J: TRBJ1-4
CDR3: CASSQAGTGDNEKLFF
DNA: TGCGCCAGCAGCCAAGCAGGGACAGGGGATAATGAAAAACTGTTTTTT

size: .
V: TRBV5-4
D: .
J: TRBJ2-1
CDR3: CASSLNRFSSYNEQFF
DNA: TGTGCCAGCAGCTTGAACCGGTTCTCATCCTACAATGAGCAGTTCTTC

size: few
V: TRBV7-9
D: TRBD1
J: TRBJ1-5
CDR3: CASSLGQGDQPQHF
DNA: TGTGCCAGCAGCCTTGGACAGGGGGATCAGCCCCAGCATTTT

size: once
V: TRBV9
D: .
J: TRBJ1-6
CDR3: CASSSRQENSPLHF
DNA: TGTGCCAGCAGCTCCAGACAGGAAAATTCACCCCTCCACTTT

size: .
V: TRBV2
D: .
J: TRBJ2-1
CDR3: CASSGEKYNEQFF
DNA: TGTGCCAGCAGTGGCGAAAAATACAATGAGCAGTTCTTC

size: .
V: TRBV14
D: TRBD1
J: TRBJ2-7
CDR3: CASSQGRGTGAYEQYF
DNA: TGTGCCAGCAGCCAGGGAAGGGGGACAGGGGCCTACGAGCAGTACTTC

size: .
V: TRBV21-1
D: .
J: TRBJ2-7
CDR3: CASSEGSEHYEQYF
DNA: TGTGCCAGCAGCGAAGGGAGCGAGCACTACGAGCAGTACTTC

size: .
V: TRBV11-3
D: TRBD2
J: TRBJ2-1
CDR3: CASTGTSSYNEQFF
DNA: TGTGCCAGCACCGGGACTAGCTCGTACAATGAGCAGTTCTTC

size: .
V: TRBV5-5
D: .
J: TRBJ2-6
CDR3: CASSLVAGMGSGANVLTF
DNA: TGTGCCAGCAGCTTGGTTGCAGGGATGGGGTCTGGGGCCAACGTCCTGACTTTC

size: .
V: TRBV3-1/TRBV3-2
D: .
J: TRBJ2-1
CDR3: CASRLNGGAGEQFF
DNA: TGTGCCAGCAGACTGAATGGGGGGGCAGGGGAGCAGTTCTTC

size: .
V: TRBV21-1
D: .
J: TRBJ2-1
CDR3: CASSSPGGTRSRDEQFF
DNA: TGTGCCAGCAGCTCCCCTGGGGGGACTAGGAGTCGGGATGAGCAGTTCTTC

size: .
V: TRBV4-1
D: TRBD1
J: TRBJ2-5
CDR3: CASSPYVLTGGRETQYF
DNA: TGCGCCAGCAGCCCCTATGTTTTGACAGGGGGCCGAGAGACCCAGTACTTC

size: .
V: TRBV24-1
D: .
J: TRBJ2-3
CDR3: CATAAPSLSTDTQYF
DNA: TGTGCCACCGCAGCCCCTAGCTTGAGCACAGATACGCAGTATTTT

size: .
V: TRBV9
D: .
J: TRBJ1-1
CDR3: CASSVGRVGGEAFF
DNA: TGTGCCAGCAGCGTAGGGAGGGTCGGGGGTGAAGCTTTCTTT

size: .
V: TRBV11-2
D: TRBD1
J: TRBJ1-1
CDR3: CASSIQGAGAEAFF
DNA: TGTGCCAGCAGCATCCAGGGGGCTGGCGCTGAAGCTTTCTTT

size: few
V: TRBV29-1
D: .
J: TRBJ1-1
CDR3: CSVVGVRGLSNTEAFF
DNA: TGCAGCGTTGTTGGGGTCCGGGGTTTATCGAACACTGAAGCTTTCTTT

size: .
V: TRBV3-1/TRBV3-2
D: TRBD1
J: TRBJ1-4
CDR3: CASTLTRGMGEKLFF
DNA: TGTGCCAGCACTTTGACCAGGGGGATGGGTGAAAAACTGTTTTTT

size: once
V: TRBV10-1
D: .
J: TRBJ1-1
CDR3: CASSSDRNTEAFF
DNA: TGCGCCAGCAGTTCCGACAGGAACACTGAAGCTTTCTTT

size: .
V: TRBV6-6
D: TRBD1
J: TRBJ1-1
CDR3: CASKGQGATEAFF
DNA: TGTGCCAGCAAAGGACAGGGGGCCACTGAAGCTTTCTTT

size: .
V: TRBV19
D: .
J: TRBJ2-7
CDR3: CASTDVGAGAGEQYF
DNA: TGTGCCAGTACCGATGTGGGTGCGGGGGCGGGTGAGCAGTACTTC

size: .
V: TRBV10-3
D: TRBD1
J: TRBJ2-5
CDR3: CAISEPGQIQETQYF
DNA: TGTGCCATCAGTGAGCCGGGACAGATCCAAGAGACCCAGTACTTC

size: .
V: TRBV11-2
D: .
J: TRBJ1-5
CDR3: CASSPGFGPGQPQHF
DNA: TGTGCCAGCAGCCCCGGTTTCGGTCCCGGGCAGCCCCAGCATTTT

size: .
V: TRBV27
D: TRBD2
J: TRBJ2-3
CDR3: CASSFSGGPDTQYF
DNA: TGTGCCAGCAGTTTCTCGGGGGGGCCCGATACGCAGTATTTT

size: .
V: TRBV3-1/TRBV3-2
D: .
J: TRBJ1-1
CDR3: CASSHKNTEAFF
DNA: TGTGCCAGCAGCCACAAGAACACTGAAGCTTTCTTT

size: .
V: TRBV7-9
D: TRBD1
J: TRBJ2-7
CDR3: CASSPLGGDPLYEQYF
DNA: TGTGCCAGCAGCCCACTAGGGGGCGACCCGCTCTACGAGCAGTACTTC